This entry concerns a single T cell receptor beta chain. As yet, its antigen is unknown. In germline, CDR1 is LGHNA, CDR2 YSLEER. V lost 1 base, J lost 0 bases, and 5 bases stayed unmatched. This CDR3 spans 16 amino acids. This sample is drawn from a study of identifying expanded T cells in peripheral blood. General study points: Variance in clone template counts between approximately two-week samples significantly increased with total template count across all healthy donors.

Sequencing used immunoSEQ multiplex PCR; TCRdb keeps in-frame clones, though not all of them. This sample has 70,000 to 100,000 clones, with around 89% found just once. During the collection period, no donor immune events like infections were recorded. The sequenced sample consisted of blood. This chain links TRBV4-3 with TRBJ2-7; 8 bases map to TRBD2. The origin of this receptor is a person aged 18-70 years in good health. The CDR3 spells CASSQGAGASSYEQYF. The CDR3 region has the DNA TGCGCCAGCAGCCAAGGAGCGGGGGCGAGCTCCTACGAGCAGTACTTC.